This T cell receptor beta chain is drawn from a study of CD8 T cells in ankylosing spondylitis. CDR1 ENHRY and CDR2 SYGVKD come from the germline V gene. The V end lost 5 bases, the J end lost 5 bases, and 9 bases lay between the germline ends. CDR3 length: 12 residues. Study-wide findings and caveats: What seemed typical of ankylosing spondylitis blood was a TCR beta motif built from 8 or 9 highly homologous variants. In synovial fluid and blood from reactive arthritis, some motif variants were previously reported. Disease-associated clones were reportedly significantly overrepresented in matched ankylosing spondylitis synovial fluid. Peripheral blood samples showed relatively rare disease-linked clones, and these clones were CD8+.

This clonotype was observed many times. Antigen unknown. Quantitative 5'-RACE was performed with molecular barcodes, and it yielded the TCR beta libraries. Using its own MiXCR run on the 5' RACE reads, TCRdb lists one record per CDR3 protein. In the table there are about 510,000 distinct CDR3 sequences, roughly 5.2% of which are singletons. The rearrangement joins TRBV10-3 to TRBJ2-5; weak D call: TRBD1 (5 bases). Sample: blood, either unsorted or a sorted T cell fraction (not recorded which). This clonotype was sampled from a male donor with ankylosing spondylitis. The CDR3 is CAISRQRETQYF. The DNA of the CDR3 is TGTGCCATCAGTCGACAGAGGGAGACCCAGTACTTC.